These 13 T cell receptor beta chains came from one sample sequenced in a study of regulatory T cells in long-lasting Graves disease. Assembly of TCR beta libraries relied on iRepertoire HTBI primers together with Arm-PCR of CDR3 regions. TCRdb reprocessed the multiplex PCR reads via MiXCR and lists one record per CDR3 protein. The repertoire includes about 420,000 distinct CDR3 sequences, about 20% of them detected once, and approximately 26% sits in the top ten. The time point is: persistent/refractory GD, antithyroid drugs over 5 years with positive TRAb. PBMC-derived RNA was used for the TCR library. Source: peripheral blood mononuclear cells (PBMCs), taken when the disease was refractory, from a patient treated with antithyroid drugs. Source of these receptors: a female donor with Graves disease.

This chain links TRBV7-9 with TRBJ1-1, with TRBD1 matching over 7 bases. V lost 4 bases, J lost 1 base, and 6 bases stayed unmatched. The CDR3 is 15 residues long. Germline values: CDR1 SEHNR, CDR2 FQNEAQ (reference sequence). CDR3 nucleotides: TGTGCCAGCAGCTACCGCAGGGGGACGAACACTGAAGCTTTCTTT. It specifies CASSYRRGTNTEAFF.

There are a few counts of this clonotype. The chain links TRBV29-1 to TRBJ1-2; TRBD1 matches at 8 bases. V shed 0 bases, J shed 1 base, and the junction held 4 bases outside the gene matches. CDR1 is SQVTM, CDR2 ANQGSEA, per germline. The CDR3 sequence is 15 residues long. The CDR3 is CSVEEGTGLNYGYTF. CDR3 nucleotide sequence: TGCAGCGTTGAAGAAGGGACAGGTCTTAACTATGGCTACACCTTC. The entire variable domain, with the rest obtained from reference TRBV29-1 and TRBJ1-2, is as follows: SAVISQKPSRDICQRGTSLTIQCQVDSQVTMMFWYRQQPGQSLTLIATANQGSEATYESGFVIDKFPISRPNLTFSTLTVSNMSPEDSSIYLCSVEEGTGLNYGYTFGSGTRLTVV.

This clonotype was seen only once. J is TRBJ2-7 and V is TRBV4-1; TRBD1 matches 9 bases. This CDR3 is built from 15 residues. The V gene's germline CDR1 is MGHRA and CDR2 YSYEKL. Losses at the gene ends were 2 bases for V and 6 bases for J; bases not matched to a gene: 8. CDR3 bases: TGCGCCAGCAGCCAACAGGGACAGGGAACCTCCGAGCAGTACTTC. Its protein product is CASSQQGQGTSEQYF.

The J gene is TRBJ2-5, the V gene TRBV13; TRBD1 is a possible D gene (6 bases). From germline, CDR1 is PRHDT and CDR2 FYEKMQ (reference sequence). Trimming took 6 bases from V and 7 from J, leaving 18 bases between them. The CDR3 is made up of 14 amino acids. DNA for the CDR3: TGTGCCAGCAGTTTCCCCGGACAGCCGTGGACCCAGTACTTC. Translated: CASSFPGQPWTQYF.

This clonotype was counted ten times or more. This chain links TRBV18 with TRBJ2-1; 11 nucleotides match TRBD2. The CDR3 contains 14 residues. The germline gives CDR1 KGHSH, CDR2 LQKENI. The V segment lost 5 bases and the J segment 7 bases; nucleotides outside the gene matches: 4. The CDR3 region has the DNA TGTGCCAGCTCAGAGACTAGCGGGATGAATGAGCAGTTCTTC. Its translation is CASSETSGMNEQFF.

The rearrangement uses TRBV15 and TRBJ1-2, with D possibly matching TRBD1 (5 bases). Between the trimmed V and J ends, which lost 0 bases and 4 bases, there was a span of 15 bases. Germline V gene sequence: CDR1 LNHNV, CDR2 YYDKDF (reference sequence). CDR3 length equals 16 residues. The CDR3 loop is CATSRDTGTSIYGYTF. Here the CDR3 DNA reads TGTGCCACCAGCAGAGATACCGGGACTTCCATCTATGGCTACACCTTC.

This clonotype was counted a few times. The CDR3 coding sequence is TGCGCCAGCAGTAAGGGGGCCGTTCGCGAGCAGTACTTC. The encoded protein is CASSKGAVREQYF. This chain joins TRBV5-1 and TRBJ2-7; 7 positions match TRBD1. The V and J ends lost 5 bases and 6 bases, in that order; junction bases with no gene match: 8. Germline CDR1 SGHRS, CDR2 YFSETQ. The CDR3 length is 13 residues.

This clonotype has just a few counts. V is TRBV19 and J is TRBJ2-2, with TRBD2 as a possible D gene (5 bases). The V gene's germline CDR1 is LNHDA and CDR2 SQIVND (reference sequence). This CDR3 contains 14 residues. Trimming left V 7 bases short and J 4 bases short, with 13 bases between. CDR3 protein: CASKRAGTTGELFF. In nucleotides, the CDR3 is TGTGCCAGTAAGAGGGCGGGCACCACCGGGGAGCTGTTTTTT.

This clonotype was counted a few times. V usage is TRBV4-1 and J usage is TRBJ2-7; D is possibly TRBD1 (6 bases). With 2 bases removed from V and 3 bases from J, the gap between germline ends came to 14 bases. The CDR3 runs 15 residues. Germline CDR1 is MGHRA and CDR2 is YSYEKL. The CDR3 nucleotides read TGCGCCAGCAGCCAACTTGGACAGAGTCGCTACGAGCAGTACTTC. Protein sequence: CASSQLGQSRYEQYF.

This clonotype was observed a few times. V and J are TRBV18 and TRBJ1-1; D may be TRBD1 (6 bases). Germline V gives CDR1 KGHSH, CDR2 LQKENI. This CDR3 has 14 amino acids. Trimming pared 2 bases from V and 4 bases from J, leaving 11 bases between. The DNA for the CDR3 is TGTGCCAGCTCACCAGGGGTAGGGGGCACTGAAGCTTTCTTT. Translating gives CASSPGVGGTEAFF.

This clonotype was found many times. The genes are TRBV28 and TRBJ2-7; 7 nucleotides align to TRBD1. The CDR3 loop spans 14 amino acids. CDR1 MDHEN and CDR2 SYDVKM come from the germline V gene. V shed 3 bases and J 2 bases; nucleotides not matched to a gene: 4. The CDR3 sequence: CASSFSGQTYEQYF. CDR3 nucleotide sequence: TGTGCCAGCAGTTTCTCGGGACAGACCTACGAGCAGTACTTC.

V and J are TRBV7-2 and TRBJ1-2, with D perhaps TRBD1 (5 bases). The germline V gene has CDR1 SGHTA and CDR2 FQGNSA. With 1 base removed from V and 5 bases from J, the gap between germline ends came to 14 bases. This CDR3 has 15 amino acids. The CDR3 loop reads CASSLVSGLRYGYTF. In nucleotides, the CDR3 is TGTGCCAGCAGCTTAGTTTCGGGACTGCGATATGGCTACACCTTC.

The DNA for the CDR3 is TGTGCCAGCAGCGTTTCGACAGGGGCAGACTATGGCTACACCTTC. Its translation: CASSVSTGADYGYTF. The chain couples TRBV9 to TRBJ1-2; 8 bases align to TRBD1. Germline assignment: CDR1 SGDLS and CDR2 YYNGEE. This CDR3 region has 15 residues. Trimming cost V 2 bases and J 3 bases; bases outside gene matches: 6.